The rows below give T cell receptor beta chains drawn from one sample of a study of neurological immune-mediated disorders. Via MiXCR, TCRdb re-called the 5' RACE reads, giving one row per CDR3 protein. The sample yields about 25,000 distinct CDR3 sequences, 2.5% to 4% seen once. Sequencing was done on a sample of PBMCs. The receptors come from a woman aged 25 to 39 with multiple sclerosis. CDR3s include the opening cysteine and the closing phenylalanine or tryptophan. A D gene is named only where the DNA matches it firmly. A clone size is listed for some rows: how often the clone was seen (once, few, many), or a class if it is expanded.

>TRBJ2-5|TRBV20-1|many|TRBD2
CSAGRGETQYF
TGCAGTGCTGGGCGGGGGGAGACCCAGTACTTC
>TRBJ2-7|TRBV6-2/TRBV6-3|many|NA
CASRTPAAYEQYF
TGTGCCAGCAGAACACCGGCCGCCTACGAGCAGTACTTC
>TRBJ2-4|TRBV2|NA|NA
CASRTQPGTAKNIQYF
TGTGCCAGCAGAACCCAACCCGGGACAGCCAAAAACATTCAGTACTTC
>TRBJ2-7|TRBV20-1|many|NA
CSAGWFVTSEQYF
TGCAGTGCTGGGTGGTTTGTGACGAGCGAGCAGTACTTC
>TRBJ2-1|TRBV5-1|many|NA
CASSHAEPPDPRVGEQFF
TGCGCCAGCAGCCACGCGGAACCCCCGGACCCACGAGTTGGTGAGCAGTTCTTC
>TRBJ2-7|TRBV20-1|few|TRBD2
CSANPGGTRNEQYF
TGCAGTGCTAACCCGGGAGGGACTCGGAACGAGCAGTACTTC
>TRBJ1-6|TRBV27|many|TRBD1
CASSLSTGSPLNF
TGTGCCAGCAGTTTATCGACAGGGTCACCCCTCAACTTT
>TRBJ2-1|TRBV18|many|NA
CASSPRTSPTSNEQFF
TGTGCCAGCTCACCAAGAACCTCTCCCACTTCCAATGAGCAGTTCTTC
>TRBJ2-7|TRBV20-1|many|NA
CSAQGPSQYEQYF
TGCAGTGCTCAAGGTCCCAGCCAGTACGAGCAGTACTTC
>TRBJ2-1|TRBV7-2|many|NA
CASRATGGSYNEQFF
TGTGCCAGCAGGGCAACAGGCGGCTCCTACAATGAGCAGTTCTTC
>TRBJ2-1|TRBV9|many|NA
CASSVATGGPQFF
TGTGCCAGCAGCGTAGCTACGGGCGGTCCTCAGTTCTTC
>TRBJ2-6|TRBV20-1|many|TRBD1
CSASGQGVGANVLTF
TGCAGTGCTAGTGGACAGGGGGTCGGGGCCAACGTCCTGACTTTC
>TRBJ1-2|TRBV5-6|many|NA
CASSPRPGSWYGYTF
TGTGCCAGCAGCCCCCGGCCGGGCTCTTGGTATGGCTACACCTTC
>TRBJ2-7|TRBV5-1|many|TRBD2
CASSFIGREQYF
TGCGCCAGCAGCTTCATCGGGAGGGAGCAGTACTTC
>TRBJ1-5|TRBV6-2/TRBV6-3|few|NA
CASSKQGTSNQPQHF
TGTGCCAGCAGTAAGCAGGGGACCTCCAATCAGCCCCAGCATTTT